This T cell receptor beta chain was obtained from a study of cytomegalovirus exposure and HLA in healthy donors. Looking at the study overall: Within an early data release were about 85 million unique TCRs drawn from HLA-typed donors. Study findings and constraints: Across all donors, roughly uniform sequencing depth was an assumption of the presence/absence analyses. The study labeled fewer than 200 TCR beta chains cytomegalovirus-associated.

The PCR employed 60 Vbeta primers together with 13 Jbeta primers. Using immunoSEQ multiplex PCR, the repertoire was profiled, and TCRdb retains in-frame clones only, with some absent. The top ten clones hold roughly 2% of a sample with about 85,000 clones, approximately 65% of them seen once. As regards this clone: Its antigen is still unknown.

Trimming cost V 1 base and J 2 bases; bases outside gene matches: 2. Germline V gene data show CDR1 as SGHRS and CDR2 as YFSETQ. The CDR3 is 14 residues long. Sequencing used PBMCs. This rearrangement joins TRBV5-1 to TRBJ2-5; 7 nucleotides line up with TRBD1. The receptor comes from a man younger than 40 in good health and CMV-seronegative. Written as DNA, the CDR3 is TGCGCCAGCAGCTTGCAGGGACAGCAAGAGACCCAGTACTTC. Its protein product is CASSLQGQQETQYF.